These T cell receptor beta chains were read from a single sample in a study of T cells after yellow fever vaccination. A single record per CDR3 protein comes from TCRdb applying MiXCR to the 5' RACE reads. The sample holds almost 70,000 distinct CDR3 sequences, around 6.2% seen once. The sequenced sample was CD4+ T cells sorted from PBMCs, obtained roughly 15 days after the first yellow fever vaccination. Receptors were obtained from a man aged 18 to 35 who received the YFV17D yellow fever vaccine. Each CDR3 is given without its conserved first and last residue.

v_call	j_call	cdr3_aa
TRBV7-9	TRBJ2-1	ASSWWGGSYNEQF
TRBV5-1	TRBJ2-5	ASSSSGEKETQY
TRBV5-4	TRBJ1-1	ASSPGQNKAF
TRBV6-5	TRBJ1-2	ASSYGTTNYGYT
TRBV9	TRBJ2-1	ASTFGQGGSYNEQF
TRBV5-1	TRBJ2-1	ASSLDSGGVLGQF
TRBV18	TRBJ1-5	ASSRTNQGLNQPQH
TRBV20-1	TRBJ2-1	SARVEGRGHNEQF
TRBV9	TRBJ2-3	ASSVVELAGTDTQY
TRBV20-1	TRBJ1-5	SAAGGADDNQPQH
TRBV20-1	TRBJ2-3	SARGLASTDTQY
TRBV7-6	TRBJ1-1	ASSLSGWGTEAF
TRBV15	TRBJ2-5	ATSREGSLQETQY
TRBV30	TRBJ1-4	AWSVPTEKLF
TRBV5-1	TRBJ1-1	ASSGNTEAF
TRBV5-5	TRBJ1-1	ASSLVNTEAF
TRBV5-1	TRBJ1-3	ASSLASRTGAYGNTIY
TRBV12-3/TRBV12-4	TRBJ2-7	ASSLGQLGYEQY
TRBV18	TRBJ2-5	ASSPPGQETQY
TRBV4-2	TRBJ1-1	ASSQDGRETEAF
TRBV6-2/TRBV6-3	TRBJ2-1	ASRVKTPRSPYNEQF
TRBV20-1	TRBJ2-1	SAGPSANEQF
TRBV19	TRBJ1-5	ASSLQGGGQPQH
TRBV4-3	TRBJ2-2	ASSQGLEVRGTGELF
TRBV12-3/TRBV12-4	TRBJ2-3	ASSVLLADTQY
TRBV5-1	TRBJ2-3	ASSPSTSGGTDTQY
TRBV5-5	TRBJ2-2	ASSGGTAGTGELF
TRBV2	TRBJ2-5	ASSEIVAAYQETQY
TRBV9	TRBJ2-3	ASSVWRGPTDTQY
TRBV28	TRBJ2-1	ASGSLGLGQDEQF
TRBV5-5	TRBJ2-5	ASSLTTVQETQY
TRBV28	TRBJ1-5	ASSLWGSPQH
TRBV20-1	TRBJ2-1	SASPTVSDEQF
TRBV6-5	TRBJ1-4	ASSYLGQGVEKLF
TRBV5-1	TRBJ2-3	ASSFGSPTDTQY
TRBV5-1	TRBJ2-3	ASSLAARATDTQY
TRBV10-3	TRBJ2-3	AISAPVSGEKNTQY
TRBV19	TRBJ1-6	ASSSSGTPLH
TRBV7-2	TRBJ2-3	ASSFQGADTQY
TRBV12-3/TRBV12-4	TRBJ2-3	ASRAGQGTDTQY
TRBV2	TRBJ2-2	ASSLHRTGELF
TRBV12-3/TRBV12-4	TRBJ2-3	ASSLTGEGTQY
TRBV18	TRBJ1-1	ASSPAQQGNTEAF
TRBV10-2	TRBJ2-7	ASSLSSGAEQY
TRBV4-1	TRBJ2-5	ASSQGWKETQY
TRBV10-1	TRBJ1-6	ASQRGYSPLH
TRBV4-3	TRBJ2-5	ASSPSLATETQY
TRBV7-9	TRBJ1-6	ASSLEGYRESPLH
TRBV2	TRBJ2-5	ASRGGRGVETQY
TRBV7-9	TRBJ2-2	ASSFPGQGNTGELF
TRBV12-3/TRBV12-4	TRBJ1-3	ANQRVGNTIY
TRBV12-3/TRBV12-4	TRBJ2-3	ASSSRGDTQY
TRBV7-2	TRBJ2-5	ASSPTRGVETQY
TRBV5-1	TRBJ2-3	ASNPAGPSTDTQY
TRBV5-1	TRBJ1-3	ASSLGQGKGSGNTIY
TRBV5-1	TRBJ2-3	ASTKTAGGQDTQY
TRBV28	TRBJ1-6	ASSPQRNSPLH